The 17 T cell receptor beta chains below all came from one sample that was sequenced in a study of beta chain features in type 1 diabetes. Study results and limitations: In all four CD4+ subsets, TCRB CDR3 length was significantly, moderately reduced in type 1 diabetes.

Antigen specificity for these receptors is unknown. Expressed TCRB transcripts were sequenced, since all the RNA that had been isolated was reverse transcribed. Profiling relied on immunoSEQ multiplex PCR, and the TCRdb table lists in-frame clones only, not all of them. The table lists around 310,000 clones, roughly 14% of them singletons, with 0.013% to 0.015% in the top ten. Sequences were obtained from naive CD4+ T cells from blood. All receptors come from a woman between 18 and 29 years old with type 1 diabetes.

This clone has just a few counts. The chain carries TRBV30 and TRBJ2-1, with TRBD2 matching over 7 bases. The V segment lost 8 bases and the J segment 9 bases; nucleotides outside the gene matches: 16. CDR1 and CDR2 (germline): GTSNPN, SVGIG (reference sequence). The CDR3 is 14 residues long. Here the CDR3 reads CALQGGSSYGEQFF. In DNA form, the CDR3 reads TGTGCCCTCCAAGGCGGGAGTTCTTATGGTGAGCAGTTCTTC. Together with reference TRBV30 and TRBJ2-1, the CDR3 gives the full variable domain: SQTIHQWPATLVQPVGSPLSLECTVEGTSNPNLYWYRQAAGRGLQLLFYSVGIGQISSEVPQNLSASRPQDRQFILSSKKLLLSDSGFYLCALQGGSSYGEQFFGPGTRLTVL.

The genes are TRBV27 and TRBJ2-7; 9 bases align to TRBD2. The ends lost 7 bases at V and 1 base at J; junction bases unmatched: 11. This CDR3 has 16 residues. In germline, CDR1 is MNHEY, CDR2 SMNVEV (reference sequence). CDR3 sequence reads: CASTADQREESYEQYV. The CDR3 region has the DNA TGTGCCAGCACTGCGGATCAGCGGGAGGAGTCCTACGAGCAGTACGTC.

The V gene is TRBV18, the J gene TRBJ1-5; D is uncertain. There are 14 residues in the CDR3. The germline CDR1 and CDR2 sequences are KGHSH and LQKENI. V was trimmed by 3 bases and J by 5 bases, leaving 11 bases between them. The CDR3 protein is CASSPYRSDQPQHF. The CDR3 DNA reads as TGTGCCAGCTCACCTTACCGGTCTGATCAGCCCCAGCATTTT.

V gene TRBV27 combines with J gene TRBJ1-2, with TRBD1 matching 8 bases. With V trimmed by 5 bases and J by 5 bases, 7 bases remained unmatched. Germline loops: CDR1 MNHEY, CDR2 SMNVEV (reference sequence). There are 14 residues in the CDR3. The CDR3 nucleotides are TGTGCCAGCAGTCCAGGGGGCAACTTATATGGCTACACCTTC. It translates to CASSPGGNLYGYTF.

This clone was counted only a few times. The chain has TRBV29-1 and TRBJ2-3; the D gene is possibly TRBD2 (6 bases). Trimming pared 7 bases from V and 5 bases from J, leaving 16 bases between. The CDR3 loop spans 13 amino acids. Looked up from germline, CDR1 is SQVTM and CDR2 is ANQGSEA. This chain's CDR3 is CSAPAVGGDTQYF. CDR3 in DNA: TGCAGCGCCCCAGCGGTCGGGGGAGATACGCAGTATTTT.

This clone was picked up a small number of times. V and J are TRBV29-1 and TRBJ1-4, with no clear D. Germline-derived CDR1 and CDR2 are SQVTM and ANQGSEA. V lost 5 bases to trimming and J lost 7 bases, with 20 bases between them. The length of the CDR3 is 15 residues. The CDR3 protein is CSVQTSGGKGEKLFF. The CDR3 coding sequence is TGCAGCGTTCAGACAAGCGGTGGTAAGGGTGAAAAACTGTTTTTT. Full variable domain (remainder filled in from reference TRBV29-1 and TRBJ1-4): SAVISQKPSRDICQRGTSLTIQCQVDSQVTMMFWYRQQPGQSLTLIATANQGSEATYESGFVIDKFPISRPNLTFSTLTVSNMSPEDSSIYLCSVQTSGGKGEKLFFGSGTQLSVL.

This clone has more than one count but fewer than ten. V usage is TRBV9 and J usage is TRBJ2-3; 7 positions agree with TRBD2. CDR3 size: 14 residues. Germline-derived CDR1 and CDR2 are SGDLS and YYNGEE. The junction had 3 bases not matched to a gene; V was cut back by 0 bases and J by 5 bases. The CDR3, as DNA: TGTGCCAGCAGCGTAGCAAGCGGGAAAGATACGCAGTATTTT. Translating it yields CASSVASGKDTQYF.

This clone was detected only a few times. In the same sample, other DNA sequences code for this CDR3. The chain couples TRBV28 to TRBJ2-7; D uncertain. CDR3 length: 12 residues. V gave up 2 bases and J gave up 4 bases, with 6 bases separating them. Germline V gives CDR1 MDHEN, CDR2 SYDVKM. Here the CDR3 reads CASSLRLYEQYF. The CDR3 DNA sequence: TGTGCCAGCAGTTTACGACTTTACGAGCAGTACTTC.

This sequence joins TRBV5-1 and TRBJ2-7; 7 nucleotides line up with TRBD1. The CDR3 extends over 11 amino acids. V lost 10 bases and J lost 3; bases outside the gene matches: 4. CDR1 is SGHRS and CDR2 is YFSETQ in the germline V gene. The CDR3 here is CASGQNYEQYF. The CDR3 bases are TGCGCCTCGGGACAGAACTACGAGCAGTACTTC. Full variable domain (outside the CDR3, taken from reference TRBV5-1 and TRBJ2-7): KAGVTQTPRYLIKTRGQQVTLSCSPISGHRSVSWYQQTPGQGLQFLFEYFSETQRNKGNFPGRFSGRQFSNSRSEMNVSTLELGDSALYLCASGQNYEQYFGPGTRLTVT.

This chain uses TRBV30 with TRBJ2-7; 7 bases fit TRBD2. Germline CDR1 GTSNPN, CDR2 SVGIG (reference sequence). This CDR3 region has 14 residues. V shed 4 bases, J shed 2 bases, and the junction held 8 bases outside the gene matches. CDR3 protein: CAWTNKGLPYEQYF. CDR3 sequence (DNA): TGTGCCTGGACCAACAAGGGACTACCCTACGAGCAGTACTTC.

This clone was detected a few times. The chain links TRBV29-1 to TRBJ2-6; D unresolved. CDR1 and CDR2 (germline): SQVTM, ANQGSEA. V lost 7 bases and J 2 bases, leaving 9 bases between the germline ends. The CDR3 totals 13 residues. For the CDR3, the DNA is TGCAGCGCCGATAGCCCTGGGGCCAACGTCCTGACTTTC. This translates into CSADSPGANVLTF.

This clone was seen a few times. This chain joins TRBV5-4 and TRBJ2-2; 7 bases agree with TRBD1. V trimming: 2 bases; J trimming: 5 bases; junction bases outside the gene matches: 9. CDR1 is SGHNT and CDR2 is YYREEE in the germline V gene (reference sequence). The CDR3 length is 16 residues. This chain's CDR3 is CASSFKRPGGTGELFF. In DNA form, the CDR3 reads TGTGCCAGCAGCTTCAAGCGGCCAGGGGGAACCGGGGAGCTGTTTTTT. Using reference TRBV5-4 and TRBJ2-2 for the parts outside the CDR3, the full variable domain is ETGVTQSPTHLIKTRGQQVTLRCSSQSGHNTVSWYQQALGQGPQFIFQYYREEENGRGNFPPRFSGLQFPNYSSELNVNALELDDSALYLCASSFKRPGGTGELFFGEGSRLTVL.

This clone has only a few counts. J is TRBJ2-4 and V is TRBV19; the match to TRBD2 covers 8 bases. This CDR3 contains 15 residues. Germline lookup yields CDR1 LNHDA and CDR2 SQIVND (reference sequence). The ends lost 3 bases at V and 6 bases at J; junction bases unmatched: 7. CDR3 residues: CASSIGLAGANIQYF. DNA of the CDR3: TGTGCCAGTAGTATTGGACTAGCAGGCGCAAACATTCAGTACTTC. Based on the CDR3 plus reference TRBV19 and TRBJ2-4, the full variable domain is DGGITQSPKYLFRKEGQNVTLSCEQNLNHDAMYWYRQDPGQGLRLIYYSQIVNDFQKGDIAEGYSVSREKKESFPLTVTSAQKNPTAFYLCASSIGLAGANIQYFGAGTRLSVL.

The gene calls are TRBV10-2 and TRBJ2-2; D may be TRBD1 (5 bases). Germline V gives CDR1 WSHSY, CDR2 SAAADI. This CDR3 spans 16 amino acids. Trimming cost V 1 base and J 0 bases, with 9 bases left between them. The CDR3 region is CASSEWGRANTGELFF. CDR3 in DNA: TGCGCCAGCAGTGAGTGGGGCAGGGCGAACACCGGGGAGCTGTTTTTT.

There are a few counts of this clone. The V and J genes are TRBV4-2 and TRBJ1-2; no definite D call. The CDR3 length is 15 residues. CDR1 and CDR2 (germline): LGHNA, YNFKEQ. V was clipped by 0 bases and J by 4 bases, with 12 bases between them. The CDR3 coding sequence is TGTGCCAGCAGCCAAGATCGACCAGGTCCCTATGGCTACACCTTC. Protein: CASSQDRPGPYGYTF.

This clone occurred a few times. V usage is TRBV2 and J usage is TRBJ1-4; D is ambiguous. CDR3 length equals 14 residues. The V end was cut by 5 bases, the J end by 8 bases, with 15 bases between. Per germline, CDR1 SNHLY and CDR2 FYNNEI. The chain's CDR3 is CASSLLVVREKLFF. CDR3 coding DNA: TGTGCCAGCAGTCTATTAGTCGTTCGCGAAAAACTGTTTTTT.

V and J are TRBV18 and TRBJ2-7; TRBD2 matches at 12 bases. CDR1 and CDR2 (germline): KGHSH, LQKENI. The CDR3 is 16 residues long. V lost 2 bases, J lost 2 bases, and 4 bases stayed unmatched. CDR3 coding DNA: TGTGCCAGCTCACCAAAGACTAGCGGGAGTACCTACGAGCAGTACTTC. Translating it yields CASSPKTSGSTYEQYF.